One and the same sample provided the 3 T cell receptor beta chains below, sequenced in a study of T cell responses to AZD1222 COVID-19 vaccine (dated by TCRdb to about 2021). Library prep was done by the immunoSEQ multiplex PCR assay. In TCRdb, the immuneACCESS table is reduced to in-frame sequences with V and J assigned. These tables do not hold every clone; where another copy was compared, an unresolved V gene accounts for under half, and the others remain unexplained. The sample contains under 150,000 clones, approximately 90% of them found a single time. The ten largest clones take up 9.3% of the sample. Sample time point, as interpreted from the label and publication: about 28 days (+/-7) after the second vaccine dose. This specimen consisted of peripheral blood, obtained 28 days after the second AZD1222 dose. All receptors derive from an adult who received the AZD1222 COVID-19 vaccine.

This chain joins TRBV18 and TRBJ2-3; tentatively, D is TRBD1 (6 bases). The germline V and J ends were trimmed by 5 bases and 0 bases, with 6 bases remaining between them. CDR1 KGHSH and CDR2 LQKENI come from the germline V gene. This CDR3 region has 13 residues. The CDR3 bases are TGTGCCAGCTCAGGACAGAGCACAGATACGCAGTATTTT. It is translated as CASSGQSTDTQYF.

The V gene is TRBV3-1 (or the pseudogene TRBV3-2), the J gene TRBJ2-5; D gene uncertain. This CDR3 spans 13 amino acids. The germline gives CDR1 LGHDT, CDR2 YNNKEL (reference sequence). Deletions cut 2 bases from V and 1 base from J, with 5 bases between. CDR3 protein: CASSQHLQETQYF. The CDR3 region has the DNA TGTGCCAGCAGCCAACACCTCCAAGAGACCCAGTACTTC.

The chain combines TRBV24-1 with TRBJ1-2; unclear D gene. Trimming removed 3 bases at V and 1 base at J, with 14 bases between. Germline V gives CDR1 KGHDR, CDR2 SFDVKD. The CDR3 is 16 residues long. The CDR3 sequence: CATSDISPWCNYGYTF. As DNA, the CDR3 is TGTGCCACCAGTGATATTTCTCCTTGGTGTAACTATGGCTACACCTTC.